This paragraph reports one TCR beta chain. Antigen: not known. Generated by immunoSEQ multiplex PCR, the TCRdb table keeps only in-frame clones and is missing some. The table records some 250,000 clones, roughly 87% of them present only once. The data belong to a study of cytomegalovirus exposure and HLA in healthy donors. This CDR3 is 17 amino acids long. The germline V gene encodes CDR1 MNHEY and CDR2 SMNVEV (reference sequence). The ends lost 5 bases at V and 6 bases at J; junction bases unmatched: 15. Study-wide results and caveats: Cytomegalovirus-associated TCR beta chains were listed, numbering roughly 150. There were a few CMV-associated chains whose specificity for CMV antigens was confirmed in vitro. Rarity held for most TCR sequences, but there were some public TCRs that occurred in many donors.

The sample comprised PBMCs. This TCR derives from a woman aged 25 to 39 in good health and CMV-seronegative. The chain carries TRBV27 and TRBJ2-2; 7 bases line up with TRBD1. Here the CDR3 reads CASSPYPQQTGSGELFF. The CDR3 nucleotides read TGTGCCAGCAGTCCCTACCCGCAACAGACAGGGTCCGGGGAGCTGTTTTTT.